This entry is about one T cell receptor beta chain. Antigen specificity is unknown. The V gene's germline CDR1 is MNHEY and CDR2 SMNVEV (reference sequence). V was shortened by 4 bases and J by 6 bases, with 12 bases between the two germline ends. The CDR3 is 13 amino acids. The assay was immunoSEQ multiplex PCR, and TCRdb's table has in-frame clones only and misses some. Counted here are around 180,000 clones, 85% to 90% occurring once; the ten biggest clones make up 6.9%. The data derive from a study of T cell responses to AZD1222 COVID-19 vaccine. Study-level findings and limits: Donors skewed white British and female; clonal diversity was possibly underestimated. Once two AZD1222 doses were given, Spike-specific TCR breadth and depth went up.

The origin of this receptor is an adult in good health. The sequenced sample was peripheral blood, obtained on day 0 of AZD1222 vaccination. V and J are TRBV27 and TRBJ1-1, with D possibly matching TRBD1 (6 bases). CDR3 sequence: CASSSRGPAEAFF. The CDR3 bases are TGTGCCAGCAGTTCACGGGGGCCGGCTGAAGCTTTCTTT.